This TCR beta chain originates from a study of breast tumors, draining lymph nodes, adjacent tissues. V was cut by 1 base and J by 2 bases, with 6 bases left in between. This CDR3 comprises 14 residues. CDR1 SGHTA and CDR2 FQGNSA come from the germline V gene. The lymph nodes were axillary draining lymph nodes from breast cancer patients. MiXCR, run by TCRdb on the multiplex PCR reads, gives a single entry per CDR3 protein. Here the sample spans roughly 120,000 distinct CDR3 sequences, 15% to 20% being singletons. The table lists this clonotype with many counts. The target antigen is unknown. The study's findings and limits: Luminal-like breast cancer showed significantly greater tumor-nontumor repertoire similarity than basal-like breast cancer did. Tumors had less TCR diversity than lymph nodes, more than nontumor tissue. Data only fit, rather than demonstrated, lymph node origin of most tumor T cells.

The source material was axillary lymph node tissue. The V gene is TRBV7-2, the J gene TRBJ1-5; D call uncertain. The sequence was collected from a female donor with breast cancer. Some clones in this sample may be carry-over from other donors' samples. The CDR3 reads CASSLGGRNQPQHF. The CDR3 DNA sequence: TGTGCCAGCAGCTTAGGAGGGCGCAATCAGCCCCAGCATTTT.